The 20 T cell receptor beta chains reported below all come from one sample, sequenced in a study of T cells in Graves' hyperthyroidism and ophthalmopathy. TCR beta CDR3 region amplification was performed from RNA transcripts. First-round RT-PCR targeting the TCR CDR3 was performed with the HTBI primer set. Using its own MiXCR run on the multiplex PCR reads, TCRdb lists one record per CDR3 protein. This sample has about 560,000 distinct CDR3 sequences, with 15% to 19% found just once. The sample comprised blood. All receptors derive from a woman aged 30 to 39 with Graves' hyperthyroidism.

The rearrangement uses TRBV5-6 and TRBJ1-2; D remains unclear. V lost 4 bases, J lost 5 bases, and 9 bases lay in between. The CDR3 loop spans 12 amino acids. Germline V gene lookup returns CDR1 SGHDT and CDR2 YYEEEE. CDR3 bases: TGTGCCAGCAGCCAATTCGAATATGGCTACACCTTC. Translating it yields CASSQFEYGYTF.

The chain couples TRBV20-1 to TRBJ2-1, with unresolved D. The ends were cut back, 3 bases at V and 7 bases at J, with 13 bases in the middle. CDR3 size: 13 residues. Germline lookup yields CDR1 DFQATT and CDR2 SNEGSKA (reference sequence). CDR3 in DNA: TGCAGTGCTAGGTGGGATAACGCGAATGAGCAGTTCTTC. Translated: CSARWDNANEQFF.

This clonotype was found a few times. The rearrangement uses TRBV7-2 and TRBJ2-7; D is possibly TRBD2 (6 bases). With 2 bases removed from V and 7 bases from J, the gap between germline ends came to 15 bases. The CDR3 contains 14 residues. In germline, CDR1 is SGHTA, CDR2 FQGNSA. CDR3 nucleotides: TGTGCCAGCAGCTTATACGGGAGATTAAATGAGCAGTACTTC. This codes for CASSLYGRLNEQYF.

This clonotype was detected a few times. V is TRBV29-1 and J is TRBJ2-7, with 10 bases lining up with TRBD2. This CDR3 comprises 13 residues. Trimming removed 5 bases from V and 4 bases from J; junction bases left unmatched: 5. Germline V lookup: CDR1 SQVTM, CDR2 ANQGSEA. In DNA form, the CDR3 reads TGCAGCGTTCGGACTAGCGGCGATTACGAGCAGTACTTC. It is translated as CSVRTSGDYEQYF.

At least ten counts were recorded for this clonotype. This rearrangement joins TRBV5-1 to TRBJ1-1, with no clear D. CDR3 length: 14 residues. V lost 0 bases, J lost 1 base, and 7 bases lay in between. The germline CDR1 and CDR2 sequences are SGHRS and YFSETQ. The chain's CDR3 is CASSLAWGNTEAFF. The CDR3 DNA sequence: TGCGCCAGCAGCTTGGCCTGGGGGAACACTGAAGCTTTCTTT.

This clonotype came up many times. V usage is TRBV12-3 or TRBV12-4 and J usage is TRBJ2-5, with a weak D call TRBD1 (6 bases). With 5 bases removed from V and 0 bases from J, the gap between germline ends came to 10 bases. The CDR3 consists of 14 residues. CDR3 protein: CASSHGQNQETQYF. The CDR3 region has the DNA TGTGCCAGCAGTCACGGACAGAACCAAGAGACCCAGTACTTC.

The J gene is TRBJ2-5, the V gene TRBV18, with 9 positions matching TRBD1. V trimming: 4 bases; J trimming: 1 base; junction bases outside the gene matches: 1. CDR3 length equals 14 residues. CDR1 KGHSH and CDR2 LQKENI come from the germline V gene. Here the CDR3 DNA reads TGTGCCAGCTCACAGGACAGGGGCCAAGAGACCCAGTACTTC. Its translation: CASSQDRGQETQYF.

In DNA, the CDR3 is TGTGCCAGCAGCCCACACCGAGCTGGGGCCAACGTCCTGACTTTC. This sequence encodes CASSPHRAGANVLTF. This chain uses TRBV11-1 with TRBJ2-6; D unclear. V shed 5 bases and J shed 2 bases, with 10 bases lying between them. This CDR3 comprises 15 residues. Per the germline V gene, CDR1 is SGHAT and CDR2 is FQDESV (reference sequence).

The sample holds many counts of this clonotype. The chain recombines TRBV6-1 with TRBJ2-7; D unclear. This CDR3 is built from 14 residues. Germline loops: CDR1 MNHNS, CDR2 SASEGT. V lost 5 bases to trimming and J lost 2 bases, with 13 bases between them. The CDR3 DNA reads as TGTGCCAGCAGTCGAACTGGCCTCACCTACGAGCAGTACTTC. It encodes CASSRTGLTYEQYF.

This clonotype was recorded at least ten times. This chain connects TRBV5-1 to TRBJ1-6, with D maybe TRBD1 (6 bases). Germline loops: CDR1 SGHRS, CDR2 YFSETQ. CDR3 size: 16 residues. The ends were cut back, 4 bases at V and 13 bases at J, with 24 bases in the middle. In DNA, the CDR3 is TGCGCCAGCAGCCCGGATACCGGGACACCGCTATCCCCCCTCCACTTT. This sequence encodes CASSPDTGTPLSPLHF.

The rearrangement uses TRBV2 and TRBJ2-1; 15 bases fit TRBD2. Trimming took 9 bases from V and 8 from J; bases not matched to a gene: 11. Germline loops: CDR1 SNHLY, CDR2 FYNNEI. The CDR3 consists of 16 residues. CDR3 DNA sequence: TGTGCCAGGGCCAAGTCGGGACTAGCGGGAGGTGATGAGCAGTTCTTC. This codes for CARAKSGLAGGDEQFF. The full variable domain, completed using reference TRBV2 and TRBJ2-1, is EPEVTQTPSHQVTQMGQEVILRCVPISNHLYFYWYRQILGQKVEFLVSFYNNEISEKSEIFDDQFSVERPDGSNFTLKIRSTKLEDSAMYFCARAKSGLAGGDEQFFGPGTRLTVL.

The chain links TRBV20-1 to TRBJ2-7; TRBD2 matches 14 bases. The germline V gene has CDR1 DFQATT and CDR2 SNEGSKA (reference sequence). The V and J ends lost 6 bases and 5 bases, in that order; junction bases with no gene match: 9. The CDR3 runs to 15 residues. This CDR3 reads CSAPSGLAGGHEQYF. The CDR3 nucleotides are TGCAGTGCCCCTAGCGGACTAGCGGGAGGACACGAGCAGTACTTC.

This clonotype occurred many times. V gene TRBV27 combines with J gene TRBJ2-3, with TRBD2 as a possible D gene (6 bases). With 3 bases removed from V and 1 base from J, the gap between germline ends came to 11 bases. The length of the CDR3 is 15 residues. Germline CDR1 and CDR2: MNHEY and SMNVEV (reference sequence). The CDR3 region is CASSFSGGRTDTQYF. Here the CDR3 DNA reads TGTGCCAGCAGTTTTAGCGGAGGCCGCACAGATACGCAGTATTTT.

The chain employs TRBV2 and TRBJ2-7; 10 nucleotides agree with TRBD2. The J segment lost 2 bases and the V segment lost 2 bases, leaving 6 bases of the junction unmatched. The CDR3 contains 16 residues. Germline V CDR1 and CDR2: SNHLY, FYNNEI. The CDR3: CASSEHPLAGPYEQYF. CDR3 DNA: TGTGCCAGCAGTGAACATCCACTAGCGGGACCCTACGAGCAGTACTTC. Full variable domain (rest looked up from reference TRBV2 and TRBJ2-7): EPEVTQTPSHQVTQMGQEVILRCVPISNHLYFYWYRQILGQKVEFLVSFYNNEISEKSEIFDDQFSVERPDGSNFTLKIRSTKLEDSAMYFCASSEHPLAGPYEQYFGPGTRLTVT.

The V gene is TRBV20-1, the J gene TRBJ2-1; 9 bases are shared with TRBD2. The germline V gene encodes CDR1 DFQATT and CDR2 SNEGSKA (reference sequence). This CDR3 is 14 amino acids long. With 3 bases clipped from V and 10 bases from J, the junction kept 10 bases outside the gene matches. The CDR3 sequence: CSARVASGAREQFF. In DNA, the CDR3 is TGCAGTGCTAGGGTGGCTAGCGGGGCAAGGGAGCAGTTCTTC.

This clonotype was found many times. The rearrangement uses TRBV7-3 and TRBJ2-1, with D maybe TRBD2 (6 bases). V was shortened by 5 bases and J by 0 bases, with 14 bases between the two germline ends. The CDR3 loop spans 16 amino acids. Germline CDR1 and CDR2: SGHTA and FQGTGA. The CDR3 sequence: CASSVLAGSSYNEQFF. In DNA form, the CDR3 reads TGTGCCAGCAGCGTACTGGCGGGGAGCTCCTACAATGAGCAGTTCTTC.

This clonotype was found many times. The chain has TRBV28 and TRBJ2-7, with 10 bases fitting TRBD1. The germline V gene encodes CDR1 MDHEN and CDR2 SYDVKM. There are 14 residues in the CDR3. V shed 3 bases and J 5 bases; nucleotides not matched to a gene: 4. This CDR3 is CASSFGDRGDEQYF. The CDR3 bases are TGTGCCAGCAGTTTTGGGGACAGGGGCGACGAGCAGTACTTC.

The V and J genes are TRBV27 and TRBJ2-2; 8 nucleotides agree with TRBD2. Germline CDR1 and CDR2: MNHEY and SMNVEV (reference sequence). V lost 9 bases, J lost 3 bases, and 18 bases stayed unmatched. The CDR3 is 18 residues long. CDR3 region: CASGGLEGFRSYTGELFF. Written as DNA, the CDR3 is TGTGCCAGTGGGGGACTAGAAGGTTTTAGGTCTTACACCGGGGAGCTGTTTTTT.

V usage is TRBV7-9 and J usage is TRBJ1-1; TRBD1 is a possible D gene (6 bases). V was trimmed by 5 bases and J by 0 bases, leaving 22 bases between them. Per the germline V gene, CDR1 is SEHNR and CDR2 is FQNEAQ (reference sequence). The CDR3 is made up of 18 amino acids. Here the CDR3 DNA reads TGTGCCAGCAGCCCCCTTAGGGGGACATCCCTAATGAACACTGAAGCTTTCTTT. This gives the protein CASSPLRGTSLMNTEAFF.

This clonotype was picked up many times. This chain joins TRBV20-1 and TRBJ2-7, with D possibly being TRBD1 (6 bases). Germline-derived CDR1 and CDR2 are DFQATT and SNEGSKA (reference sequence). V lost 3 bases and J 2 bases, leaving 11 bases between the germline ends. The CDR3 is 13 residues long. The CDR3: CSARHSGAYEQYF. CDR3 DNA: TGCAGTGCTAGGCACTCAGGGGCCTACGAGCAGTACTTC.